Listed below are T cell receptor beta chains from one sample, sequenced in a study of Graves' ophthalmopathy and Graves' hyperthyroidism. TCRdb independently ran MiXCR on the multiplex PCR reads; one entry per CDR3 protein. The repertoire holds fewer than 650,000 distinct CDR3 sequences, with about a fifth as singletons. The sample comprised peripheral blood. Source of these receptors: a young woman with stable Graves' hyperthyroidism. Some clones in this sample may be carry-over from other donors' samples. Each CDR3 is given with its conserved first and last residue. Fields, in order: V gene, J gene, clone size, D gene, CDR3 protein, CDR3 DNA. D genes are given only for firm matches. Not all rows give a size; the values are once, few, many and, for expanded clones, a class.

v_call: TRBV19
j_call: TRBJ2-2
clone_size: many
d_call: TRBD1
cdr3_aa: CASSFYWDSGELFF
cdr3_nt: TGTGCCAGTAGTTTTTATTGGGACAGCGGGGAGCTGTTTTTT

v_call: TRBV12-3/TRBV12-4
j_call: TRBJ1-2
clone_size: many
d_call: .
cdr3_aa: CASSLHVSYYGYTF
cdr3_nt: TGTGCCAGCAGTTTACATGTGTCCTACTATGGCTACACCTTC

v_call: TRBV6-5
j_call: TRBJ1-2
clone_size: many
d_call: .
cdr3_aa: CASSYSAGDGYTF
cdr3_nt: TGTGCCAGCAGTTACTCTGCAGGGGACGGCTACACCTTC

v_call: TRBV10-3
j_call: TRBJ1-1
clone_size: .
d_call: .
cdr3_aa: CAISEGRETEAFF
cdr3_nt: TGTGCCATCAGTGAGGGGAGGGAGACTGAAGCTTTCTTT

v_call: TRBV6-1
j_call: TRBJ1-5
clone_size: many
d_call: TRBD1
cdr3_aa: CASSEYTGGGHQPQHF
cdr3_nt: TGTGCCAGCAGTGAATACACAGGGGGGGGACATCAGCCCCAGCATTTT

v_call: TRBV3-1
j_call: TRBJ2-7
clone_size: many
d_call: .
cdr3_aa: CASSHRTYEQYF
cdr3_nt: TGTGCCAGCAGCCACCGGACCTACGAGCAGTACTTC

v_call: TRBV5-1
j_call: TRBJ1-2
clone_size: few
d_call: TRBD1
cdr3_aa: CASSLDTGDQGYGYTF
cdr3_nt: TGCGCCAGCAGCTTGGACACAGGGGATCAAGGCTATGGCTACACCTTC

v_call: TRBV13
j_call: TRBJ2-5
clone_size: many
d_call: TRBD2
cdr3_aa: CASSLGGRYQETQYF
cdr3_nt: TGTGCCAGCAGCTTAGGCGGGAGGTACCAAGAGACCCAGTACTTC

v_call: TRBV10-3
j_call: TRBJ1-2
clone_size: many
d_call: TRBD1
cdr3_aa: CAISDWQQDRSYGYTF
cdr3_nt: TGTGCCATCAGTGATTGGCAGCAGGACAGGTCATACGGCTACACCTTC

v_call: TRBV27
j_call: TRBJ1-1
clone_size: few
d_call: .
cdr3_aa: CASRGGLRAFF
cdr3_nt: TGTGCCAGCAGAGGCGGGCTTAGGGCTTTCTTT

v_call: TRBV11-2
j_call: TRBJ2-3
clone_size: few
d_call: .
cdr3_aa: CASSSGQPSTDTQYF
cdr3_nt: TGTGCCAGCAGCTCCGGACAGCCTAGCACAGATACGCAGTATTTT

v_call: TRBV20-1
j_call: TRBJ2-7
clone_size: many
d_call: .
cdr3_aa: CSARDPGTAYEQYF
cdr3_nt: TGCAGTGCTAGAGATCCCGGGACCGCCTACGAGCAGTACTTC

v_call: TRBV28
j_call: TRBJ1-3
clone_size: many
d_call: .
cdr3_aa: CASSFRGLGNTIYF
cdr3_nt: TGTGCCAGCAGTTTTAGAGGACTTGGAAACACCATATATTTT

v_call: TRBV28
j_call: TRBJ1-2
clone_size: .
d_call: .
cdr3_aa: CASSFRVPNYGYTF
cdr3_nt: TGTGCCAGCAGTTTCAGGGTGCCAAACTATGGCTACACCTTC

v_call: TRBV20-1
j_call: TRBJ1-3
clone_size: many
d_call: .
cdr3_aa: CSASRASSGNTIYF
cdr3_nt: TGCAGTGCCAGTCGGGCCAGCTCTGGAAACACCATATATTTT

v_call: TRBV7-9
j_call: TRBJ2-7
clone_size: many
d_call: .
cdr3_aa: CASSLAGTGRLEQYF
cdr3_nt: TGTGCCAGCAGCCTAGCCGGGACTGGACGACTCGAGCAGTACTTC

v_call: TRBV5-1
j_call: TRBJ2-2
clone_size: many
d_call: TRBD2
cdr3_aa: CASSPGASGDPTGELFF
cdr3_nt: TGCGCCAGCAGCCCAGGGGCTAGCGGGGATCCCACCGGGGAGCTGTTTTTT

v_call: TRBV20-1
j_call: TRBJ1-2
clone_size: many
d_call: .
cdr3_aa: CSARANPMGYGYTF
cdr3_nt: TGCAGTGCTAGAGCCAACCCCATGGGCTATGGCTACACCTTC

v_call: TRBV6-5
j_call: TRBJ1-3
clone_size: few
d_call: .
cdr3_aa: CASSHYHRESGNTIYF
cdr3_nt: TGTGCCAGCAGTCACTATCACAGGGAATCTGGAAACACCATATATTTT

v_call: TRBV4-1
j_call: TRBJ1-5
clone_size: few
d_call: .
cdr3_aa: CASSQPYQPQHF
cdr3_nt: TGCGCCAGCAGCCAACCTTATCAGCCCCAGCATTTT

v_call: TRBV2
j_call: TRBJ1-1
clone_size: many
d_call: TRBD1
cdr3_aa: CASRLDRAGNTEAFF
cdr3_nt: TGTGCCAGCAGGCTAGACAGGGCGGGGAACACTGAAGCTTTCTTT

v_call: TRBV5-1
j_call: TRBJ2-1
clone_size: .
d_call: .
cdr3_aa: CASSSTDRSGDEQFF
cdr3_nt: TGCGCCAGCAGCTCCACAGACAGGTCGGGGGATGAGCAGTTCTTC